These 23 T cell receptor beta chains were all obtained from the same sample, sequenced in a study of CD4 T cells in relation to SARS-CoV-2 and coronaviruses (dated by TCRdb to the early 2020s). Their target antigens are unknown. To prepare the library, the immunoSEQ multiplex PCR assay was applied. Imported from immuneACCESS, the table was reduced by TCRdb to in-frame sequences with V and J called. These copies leave out some clones; in studies compared against another copy, an unresolved V gene accounts for under half, and the cause of the remainder is not known. This sample lists about 41,000 clones; 84% were detected once. Together, the top ten hold around 1.3% of the sample. Sequencing used naive CD4+ T cells from PBMCs, cultured in vitro. What this sample's cell subset or site label stands for: naive CD4+ T cells isolated by negative enrichment. The receptors were sampled from an adult with COVID-19.

Only a few counts were recorded for this clone. The rearrangement joins TRBV4-1 to TRBJ2-1, with TRBD2 matching over 12 bases. The CDR3 runs to 18 residues. V lost 3 bases and J lost 3; bases outside the gene matches: 9. The germline V gene encodes CDR1 MGHRA and CDR2 YSYEKL. CDR3 sequence reads: CASSHNVRTSGNYNEQFF. CDR3 DNA sequence: TGCGCCAGCAGCCATAACGTTCGGACTAGCGGGAACTACAATGAGCAGTTCTTC.

This chain uses TRBV10-3 with TRBJ2-5; 8 bases are a match to TRBD2. CDR3 length equals 12 residues. V shed 8 bases, J shed 5 bases, and the junction held 4 bases outside the gene matches. Germline V CDR1 and CDR2: ENHRY, SYGVKD. The CDR3 sequence is CAIAAGDETQYF. CDR3 nucleotide sequence: TGTGCCATCGCAGCGGGAGACGAGACCCAGTACTTC.

The rearrangement links TRBV4-3 to TRBJ2-1, with 11 positions matching TRBD2. Germline V gives CDR1 LGHNA, CDR2 YSLEER. The CDR3 consists of 16 residues. J was trimmed by 3 bases and V by 4 bases; bases with no gene match: 5. CDR3 amino acids: CASSPRLAGNYNEQFF. In DNA, the CDR3 is TGCGCCAGCAGCCCGCGACTAGCGGGAAACTACAATGAGCAGTTCTTC.

The chain couples TRBV5-1 to TRBJ2-1; TRBD2 agrees at 12 bases. The junction had 8 bases not matched to a gene; V was cut back by 4 bases and J by 0 bases. CDR1 SGHRS and CDR2 YFSETQ come from the germline V gene. The CDR3 spans 18 residues. The CDR3 DNA reads TGCGCCAGCAGCCAAAGACTAGCGGGAGAAATCTCCTACAATGAGCAGTTCTTC. This encodes CASSQRLAGEISYNEQFF.

V gene TRBV6-5 combines with J gene TRBJ2-7; 10 bases fit TRBD1. The CDR3 runs 13 residues. Trimming cost V 5 bases and J 7 bases; bases outside gene matches: 5. The germline CDR1 and CDR2 sequences are MNHEY and SVGAGI. CDR3 in amino acids: CASSRTGGGEQYF. In DNA, the CDR3 is TGTGCCAGCAGTCGGACAGGGGGAGGGGAGCAGTACTTC.

This clone has a single count. The V and J genes are TRBV28 and TRBJ1-4; D is unresolved. Trimming cost V 4 bases and J 7 bases, with 4 bases left between them. CDR1 MDHEN and CDR2 SYDVKM come from the germline V gene. The CDR3 spans 11 residues. The CDR3 is CASSSSEKLFF. The CDR3 nucleotides are TGTGCCAGCAGTTCGTCTGAAAAACTGTTTTTT.

The chain uses TRBV10-3 and TRBJ2-1; 7 positions match TRBD2. Germline CDR1 and CDR2: ENHRY and SYGVKD. The CDR3 totals 16 residues. V lost 3 bases, J lost 1 base, and 6 bases stayed unmatched. The CDR3 sequence is CAISDRSGISYNEQFF. The CDR3 DNA reads as TGTGCCATCAGTGACCGCAGCGGGATATCCTACAATGAGCAGTTCTTC.

This clone was counted between two and nine times. The chain is built from TRBV18 and TRBJ1-2, with D unclear. The germline V gene has CDR1 KGHSH and CDR2 LQKENI. Between the trimmed V and J ends, which lost 2 bases and 1 base, there was a span of 11 bases. The CDR3 extends over 15 amino acids. The CDR3 loop reads CASSPEVHSNYGYTF. CDR3 DNA sequence: TGTGCCAGCTCACCAGAGGTGCACAGTAACTATGGCTACACCTTC.

CDR3 DNA sequence: TGTGCCAGCAGTGATTATGGATCACGTCACTACAATGAGCAGTTCTTC. Protein sequence: CASSDYGSRHYNEQFF. V gene TRBV2 combines with J gene TRBJ2-1; no firm D call. The CDR3 is made up of 16 amino acids. Germline V gene data show CDR1 as SNHLY and CDR2 as FYNNEI. The V and J ends lost 3 bases and 3 bases respectively, with 15 bases between them. The full variable domain, its missing parts supplied by reference TRBV2 and TRBJ2-1, is EPEVTQTPSHQVTQMGQEVILRCVPISNHLYFYWYRQILGQKVEFLVSFYNNEISEKSEIFDDQFSVERPDGSNFTLKIRSTKLEDSAMYFCASSDYGSRHYNEQFFGPGTRLTVL.

This clone has only a few counts. The rearrangement links TRBV7-9 to TRBJ2-7; 10 positions match TRBD2. J lost 3 bases, V lost 4 bases, and 9 bases had no gene match. Germline V gene data show CDR1 as SEHNR and CDR2 as FQNEAQ (reference sequence). This CDR3 has 16 amino acids. This CDR3 is CASSSPAGGAVYEQYF. CDR3 DNA sequence: TGTGCCAGCAGCTCTCCAGCGGGAGGGGCCGTCTACGAGCAGTACTTC.

The chain recombines TRBV7-9 with TRBJ2-7; TRBD2 aligns across 9 bases. J was trimmed by 6 bases and V by 6 bases; bases with no gene match: 12. Germline V gene lookup returns CDR1 SEHNR and CDR2 FQNEAQ (reference sequence). This CDR3 comprises 15 residues. In DNA, the CDR3 is TGTGCCAGCAGAATTAATAGCGGGAGAACTGCCGAGCAGTACTTC. Its translation is CASRINSGRTAEQYF. Filled out from reference TRBV7-9 and TRBJ2-7, the complete variable domain reads DTGVSQNPRHKITKRGQNVTFRCDPISEHNRLYWYRQTLGQGPEFLTYFQNEAQLEKSRLLSDRFSAERPKGSFSTLEIQRTEQGDSAMYLCASRINSGRTAEQYFGPGTRLTVT.

The chain combines TRBV5-1 with TRBJ1-6; D gene uncertain. Germline CDR1 is SGHRS and CDR2 is YFSETQ. Trimming removed 0 bases at V and 9 bases at J, with 10 bases between. This CDR3 has 14 residues. In DNA form, the CDR3 reads TGCGCCAGCAGCTTGGAAGCCATTGTTTCACCCCTCCACTTT. Translation: CASSLEAIVSPLHF.

The sample holds a few counts of this clone. The V and J genes are TRBV9 and TRBJ2-2; a possible D gene is TRBD1 (6 bases). Trimming took 3 bases from V and 6 from J, leaving 6 bases between them. This CDR3 has 12 amino acids. Germline V gene sequence: CDR1 SGDLS, CDR2 YYNGEE. CDR3 coding DNA: TGTGCCAGCAGCGCAGGGGCCGGGGAGCTGTTTTTT. Protein product: CASSAGAGELFF.

The rearrangement joins TRBV18 to TRBJ1-1, with 7 bases matching TRBD1. Germline assignment: CDR1 KGHSH and CDR2 LQKENI. The CDR3 is 14 amino acids. J was trimmed by 2 bases and V by 5 bases; bases with no gene match: 5. The CDR3 bases are TGTGCCAGCTCAACAGACAGGGCAAACACTGAAGCTTTCTTT. Its translation: CASSTDRANTEAFF.

The chain recombines TRBV19 with TRBJ1-5; D ambiguous. The V gene's germline CDR1 is LNHDA and CDR2 SQIVND (reference sequence). The V end lost 1 base, the J end lost 1 base, and 5 bases lay between the germline ends. The length of the CDR3 is 14 residues. In nucleotides, the CDR3 is TGTGCCAGTAGTATAGCGAACAGCAATCAGCCCCAGCATTTT. This encodes CASSIANSNQPQHF. The complete variable domain, with remaining parts taken from reference TRBV19 and TRBJ1-5, reads DGGITQSPKYLFRKEGQNVTLSCEQNLNHDAMYWYRQDPGQGLRLIYYSQIVNDFQKGDIAEGYSVSREKKESFPLTVTSAQKNPTAFYLCASSIANSNQPQHFGDGTRLSIL.

The chain uses TRBV28 and TRBJ2-3; 11 bases align to TRBD2. J gave up 4 bases and V 2 bases, and 14 bases lay outside the gene matches. Germline V lookup: CDR1 MDHEN, CDR2 SYDVKM. The CDR3 consists of 19 residues. The CDR3 nucleotides read TGTGCCAGCAGTTTAGGCCTTAGATTAGCGGGAGGGGGCTCAGATACGCAGTATTTT. Translating gives CASSLGLRLAGGGSDTQYF.

This clone was seen once. The chain employs TRBV27 and TRBJ1-5; D not certain. CDR1 and CDR2 (germline): MNHEY, SMNVEV (reference sequence). V was shortened by 2 bases and J by 4 bases, with 15 bases between the two germline ends. The CDR3 is 16 amino acids. CDR3 DNA sequence: TGTGCCAGCAGTTTAAGATCTGGAGGGAGAAATCAGCCCCAGCATTTT. The encoded protein is CASSLRSGGRNQPQHF.

V gene TRBV9 combines with J gene TRBJ2-2, with a weak D call TRBD1 (5 bases). With 4 bases removed from V and 5 bases from J, the gap between germline ends came to 12 bases. Per germline, CDR1 SGDLS and CDR2 YYNGEE. This CDR3 comprises 14 residues. The CDR3 bases are TGTGCCAGCAGCTCCTTAGGGGCGACCGGGGAGCTGTTTTTT. Translating gives CASSSLGATGELFF.

The rearrangement uses TRBV21-1 and TRBJ2-1; the D segment call TRBD2 is taken from the table without a DNA check. TRBV21-1 is marked as a pseudogene. There are 22 residues in the CDR3. Here the CDR3 DNA reads TGTGCCAGCAGCAAAGGGGGGGTAAAAACTAGCGGGAGTCCGAGCTCCTACAATGAGCAGTTCTTC. Translated, it gives CASSKGGVKTSGSPSSYNEQFF.

The sample holds one count of this clone. The chain has TRBV24-1 and TRBJ2-1; TRBD2 matches 8 bases. With V trimmed by 3 bases and J by 8 bases, 11 bases remained unmatched. The CDR3 covers 16 residues. The germline CDR1 and CDR2 sequences are KGHDR and SFDVKD. The CDR3 sequence is CATSDRSSGGLYEQFF. CDR3 coding DNA: TGTGCCACCAGTGATCGGAGCAGCGGGGGCCTTTATGAGCAGTTCTTC.

The chain joins TRBV7-2 to TRBJ1-4; D gene unclear. Germline V lookup: CDR1 SGHTA, CDR2 FQGNSA. This CDR3 comprises 16 residues. Trimming stripped 1 base from V and 0 bases from J, with 9 bases between. For the CDR3, the DNA is TGTGCCAGCAGCTTAGGGGCAACCCCAACTAATGAAAAACTGTTTTTT. It is translated as CASSLGATPTNEKLFF.

The V call is TRBV9, the J call TRBJ1-3; 8 bases map to TRBD1. The CDR3 extends over 16 amino acids. V shed 0 bases and J 4 bases; nucleotides not matched to a gene: 6. The germline CDR1 and CDR2 sequences are SGDLS and YYNGEE. Here the CDR3 DNA reads TGTGCCAGCAGCGTAGCACTCGGGACAGGAGGAAACACCATATATTTT. Translation gives CASSVALGTGGNTIYF.

This clone was seen only once. V is TRBV9 and J is TRBJ1-5; the D is unclear. The length of the CDR3 is 12 residues. Germline V gene sequence: CDR1 SGDLS, CDR2 YYNGEE. Trimming took 7 bases from V and 0 from J, leaving 5 bases between them. The CDR3 loop reads CASGISNQPQHF. DNA for the CDR3: TGTGCCAGCGGGATTAGCAATCAGCCCCAGCATTTT. Looking up the rest from reference TRBV9 and TRBJ1-5 gives the full variable domain: DSGVTQTPKHLITATGQRVTLRCSPRSGDLSVYWYQQSLDQGLQFLIQYYNGEERAKGNILERFSAQQFPDLHSELNLSSLELGDSALYFCASGISNQPQHFGDGTRLSIL.